The 27 T cell receptor beta chains below come from one sample, sequenced in a study of Graves' ophthalmopathy and Graves' hyperthyroidism. Amplification from RNA transcripts yielded the TCR beta CDR3 regions. Second-round multiplex PCR came after a first-round RT-PCR that employed HTBI primers. TCRdb passed the multiplex PCR reads through MiXCR, listing each CDR3 protein once. The sample holds some 170,000 distinct CDR3 sequences, around 40% seen once. The sample was peripheral blood. These receptors all stem from a man aged 25 to 40 with Graves' ophthalmopathy.

This clonotype has at least ten counts. This chain uses TRBV7-8 with TRBJ1-1; D is perhaps TRBD1 (6 bases). This CDR3 has 15 residues. Germline lookup yields CDR1 SGHVS and CDR2 FQNEAQ. Trimming stripped 5 bases from V and 4 bases from J, with 17 bases between. The CDR3 loop reads CASSPPGVVGTEAFF. Here the CDR3 DNA reads TGTGCCAGCAGCCCACCAGGGGTTGTCGGCACTGAAGCTTTCTTT.

This clonotype was picked up many times. The V gene is TRBV6-5, the J gene TRBJ1-2, with D possibly matching TRBD1 (6 bases). The CDR3 totals 14 residues. The ends were cut back, 6 bases at V and 2 bases at J, with 13 bases in the middle. Germline V gene sequence: CDR1 MNHEY, CDR2 SVGAGI. DNA for the CDR3: TGTGCCAGCAGCCGAGAGACAGGAAACTATGGCTACACCTTC. It specifies CASSRETGNYGYTF.

This clonotype has at least ten counts. This chain links TRBV10-3 with TRBJ2-7; 8 nucleotides line up with TRBD2. The CDR3 is made up of 13 amino acids. Germline CDR1 reads ENHRY; CDR2 reads SYGVKD. V lost 2 bases to trimming and J lost 6 bases; unmatched junction nucleotides: 3. CDR3 nucleotides: TGTGCCATCAGTGAGACAGCGGGAGCCGAGCAGTACTTC. Translating it yields CAISETAGAEQYF.

V gene TRBV6-5 combines with J gene TRBJ2-7, with D possibly TRBD2 on 5 matching bases. Between the trimmed V and J ends, which lost 0 bases and 9 bases, there was a span of 21 bases. Looked up from germline, CDR1 is MNHEY and CDR2 is SVGAGI. CDR3 size: 16 residues. DNA for the CDR3: TGTGCCAGCAGTTACTCCACCGGGATAATCGGTACGAGGCAGTACTTC. It translates to CASSYSTGIIGTRQYF.

This clonotype has ten or more counts. This chain links TRBV4-1 with TRBJ1-2; TRBD1 is a possible D gene (5 bases). V shed 0 bases and J shed 4 bases, with 6 bases lying between them. Germline loops: CDR1 MGHRA, CDR2 YSYEKL. The CDR3 spans 13 residues. CDR3 sequence (DNA): TGCGCCAGCAGCCAAGATGACAGCTATGGCTACACCTTC. Amino acids: CASSQDDSYGYTF.

This clonotype was found many times. The J gene is TRBJ2-7, the V gene TRBV12-3 or TRBV12-4, with D possibly matching TRBD2 (5 bases). The CDR3 covers 12 residues. V was clipped by 6 bases and J by 3 bases, with 9 bases between them. For the CDR3, the DNA is TGTGCCAGCAGCAATGAGGGCTACGAGCAGTACTTC. Encoded protein: CASSNEGYEQYF.

The CDR3 DNA follows: TGCAGCGTTGAAGATGGGCCGACCGGGACTGAAGCTTTCTTT. Translation: CSVEDGPTGTEAFF. The genes are TRBV29-1 and TRBJ1-1; no reliable D call. Germline V gene data show CDR1 as SQVTM and CDR2 as ANQGSEA. V was pared by 0 bases and J by 5 bases, with 13 bases between. This CDR3 contains 14 residues. Together with reference TRBV29-1 and TRBJ1-1, the CDR3 gives the full variable domain: SAVISQKPSRDICQRGTSLTIQCQVDSQVTMMFWYRQQPGQSLTLIATANQGSEATYESGFVIDKFPISRPNLTFSTLTVSNMSPEDSSIYLCSVEDGPTGTEAFFGQGTRLTVV.

The CDR3 region is CASSQLTGGEETQYF. The CDR3 region has the DNA TGTGCCAGCAGCCAGTTAACAGGGGGCGAGGAGACCCAGTACTTC. The rearrangement joins TRBV14 to TRBJ2-5, with TRBD1 matching 9 bases. The germline gives CDR1 SGHDN, CDR2 FVKESK. The CDR3 loop spans 15 amino acids. Germline trimming cut 3 bases from V and 5 bases from J; bases unmatched to any gene: 7.

V usage is TRBV28 and J usage is TRBJ2-7; 12 bases agree with TRBD1. This CDR3 is 13 amino acids long. The V gene's germline CDR1 is MDHEN and CDR2 SYDVKM. After removal of 11 bases from V and 10 bases from J, the junction contained 12 bases not matched to a gene. This CDR3 is CALSGGTGGFQYF. CDR3 sequence (DNA): TGTGCCTTGTCGGGGGGGACAGGGGGCTTCCAGTACTTC.

This clonotype was recorded only once. Compared with germline, one end of the junction differs, possibly owing to a read error. This chain uses TRBV7-9 with TRBJ1-2, with D perhaps matching TRBD1 (5 bases). The CDR3 length is 10 residues. Germline V lookup: CDR1 SEHNR, CDR2 FQNEAQ (reference sequence). The CDR3, as DNA: TGTGCCAGCAGCGGGGACGGCGTGCCCTTC. Translated, it gives CASSGDGVPF.

This clonotype was recorded at least ten times. The CDR3 region is CASSPWGQDTEAFF. CDR3 sequence (DNA): TGTGCCAGTAGTCCTTGGGGGCAGGACACTGAAGCTTTCTTT. This chain joins TRBV19 and TRBJ1-1; the D gene is possibly TRBD1 (6 bases). The CDR3 contains 14 residues. V gave up 5 bases and J gave up 3 bases, with 13 bases separating them. Germline V gives CDR1 LNHDA, CDR2 SQIVND (reference sequence).

This clonotype appeared many times. The rearrangement uses TRBV30 and TRBJ1-1; D is perhaps TRBD1 (5 bases). The germline gives CDR1 GTSNPN, CDR2 SVGIG (reference sequence). The CDR3 loop spans 13 amino acids. V dropped 3 bases and J dropped 3 bases, with 11 bases sitting between them. CDR3 loop: CAWRGQGDTEAFF. CDR3 DNA sequence: TGTGCCTGGAGAGGACAAGGGGACACTGAAGCTTTCTTT.

The chain couples TRBV6-1 to TRBJ2-7, with a weak D call TRBD1 (6 bases). With 11 bases removed from V and 1 base from J, the gap between germline ends came to 9 bases. The germline V gene has CDR1 MNHNS and CDR2 SASEGT. The length of the CDR3 is 11 residues. CDR3 protein: CALGQSYEQYF. CDR3 bases: TGTGCCCTAGGACAGTCCTACGAGCAGTACTTC.

This clonotype was picked up many times. This rearrangement joins TRBV5-1 to TRBJ1-1, with 7 nucleotides matching TRBD1. V was pared by 0 bases and J by 1 base, with 6 bases of the junction left unmatched. The CDR3 extends over 16 amino acids. Germline lookup yields CDR1 SGHRS and CDR2 YFSETQ. DNA of the CDR3: TGCGCCAGCAGCTTGGATCAGGGGGAATGGAACACTGAAGCTTTCTTT. This gives the protein CASSLDQGEWNTEAFF.

The chain has TRBV6-1 and TRBJ1-5, with 8 bases identical to TRBD1. CDR3 size: 16 residues. Germline values: CDR1 MNHNS, CDR2 SASEGT. V lost 3 bases to trimming and J lost 6 bases; unmatched junction nucleotides: 10. CDR3 DNA: TGTGCCAGCAGTGATATTGGCAGGGGGCGCAGTCAGCCCCAGCATTTT. Translation: CASSDIGRGRSQPQHF.

In this sample, this clonotype turned up a few times. The chain uses TRBV11-2 and TRBJ2-7; maybe TRBD2 (5 bases). The V and J ends lost 1 base and 3 bases respectively, with 16 bases between them. CDR3 length: 16 residues. Germline lookup yields CDR1 SGHAT and CDR2 FQNNGV. In nucleotides, the CDR3 is TGTGCCAGCAGCTTAGGAGGGTCGGAACTGGGCTACGAGCAGTACTTC. Translating gives CASSLGGSELGYEQYF.

This clonotype has at least ten counts. The chain couples TRBV20-1 to TRBJ1-1, with D unclear. CDR3 length: 11 residues. V lost 5 bases and J 0 bases, leaving 4 bases between the germline ends. Germline lookup yields CDR1 DFQATT and CDR2 SNEGSKA (reference sequence). In DNA form, the CDR3 reads TGCAGTGCTCCTTTGAACACTGAAGCTTTCTTT. It specifies CSAPLNTEAFF.

The rearrangement joins TRBV6-2 or TRBV6-3 to TRBJ2-5; 8 bases map to TRBD2. J gave up 10 bases and V 4 bases, and 14 bases lay outside the gene matches. The length of the CDR3 is 15 residues. Germline CDR1 and CDR2: MNHEY and SVGEGT. CDR3 coding DNA: TGTGCCAGCAGTTTTAGCGGGACCGCCTTTGGGGACCAGTACTTC. Amino acids: CASSFSGTAFGDQYF.

This clonotype occurred many times. This rearrangement joins TRBV24-1 to TRBJ2-2; no definite D call. The CDR3 runs 13 residues. V dropped 8 bases and J dropped 0 bases, with 6 bases sitting between them. Per germline, CDR1 KGHDR and CDR2 SFDVKD. CDR3 residues: CATKSANTGELFF. The CDR3 nucleotides read TGTGCCACCAAATCCGCGAACACCGGGGAGCTGTTTTTT.

The chain couples TRBV19 to TRBJ2-7; TRBD2 aligns across 7 bases. This CDR3 is built from 15 residues. V was pared by 2 bases and J by 2 bases, with 6 bases of the junction left unmatched. Per germline, CDR1 LNHDA and CDR2 SQIVND (reference sequence). The CDR3 DNA is TGTGCCAGTAGTATAACGGGACTACAGACCTACGAGCAGTACTTC. It translates to CASSITGLQTYEQYF. Using reference TRBV19 and TRBJ2-7 for the parts outside the CDR3, the full variable domain is DGGITQSPKYLFRKEGQNVTLSCEQNLNHDAMYWYRQDPGQGLRLIYYSQIVNDFQKGDIAEGYSVSREKKESFPLTVTSAQKNPTAFYLCASSITGLQTYEQYFGPGTRLTVT.

This clonotype was found once. The gene calls are TRBV27 and TRBJ1-1, with unresolved D. CDR3 length: 13 residues. CDR1 is MNHEY and CDR2 is SMNVEV in the germline V gene (reference sequence). The V gene lost 5 bases and the J gene lost 9 bases, with 16 bases spanning the gap. CDR3 in amino acids: CASSNPRGPQAFF. The CDR3 DNA reads TGTGCCAGCAGTAATCCTCGAGGCCCCCAAGCTTTCTTT.

In its sample, this clonotype was seen many times. The chain recombines TRBV13 with TRBJ1-2; possible D gene TRBD1, 5 bases. The CDR3 is made up of 19 amino acids. Trimming removed 0 bases from V and 0 bases from J, with 20 bases in between. Germline CDR1 PRHDT, CDR2 FYEKMQ (reference sequence). The CDR3 protein is CASSLGGFVVRGPNYGYTF. DNA for the CDR3: TGTGCCAGCAGCTTAGGCGGATTTGTTGTTCGGGGACCTAACTATGGCTACACCTTC. Combining the CDR3 with reference TRBV13 and TRBJ1-2 gives the whole variable domain AAGVIQSPRHLIKEKRETATLKCYPIPRHDTVYWYQQGPGQDPQFLISFYEKMQSDKGSIPDRFSAQQFSDYHSELNMSSLELGDSALYFCASSLGGFVVRGPNYGYTFGSGTRLTVV.

This clonotype has ten or more counts. This sequence joins TRBV6-1 and TRBJ2-7; 7 bases fit TRBD1. This CDR3 contains 16 residues. Germline lookup yields CDR1 MNHNS and CDR2 SASEGT. Germline trimming cut 4 bases from V and 6 bases from J; bases unmatched to any gene: 15. The CDR3, as DNA: TGTGCCAGCAGTGGGGTTATAGGCCAGGGGGTTGGCGAGCAGTACTTC. Its translation is CASSGVIGQGVGEQYF.

This clonotype was observed once. The chain combines TRBV12-3 or TRBV12-4 with TRBJ2-5; the D is unclear. V was clipped by 3 bases and J by 2 bases, with 7 bases between them. CDR3 length: 13 residues. The CDR3 here is CASSFLRQETQYF. The CDR3 DNA sequence: TGTGCCAGCAGTTTTTTGCGGCAAGAGACCCAGTACTTC.

In this sample, this clonotype turned up once. V usage is TRBV11-2 and J usage is TRBJ2-2; the D is unclear. V dropped 7 bases and J dropped 1 base, with 7 bases sitting between them. The CDR3 runs to 13 residues. CDR1 is SGHAT and CDR2 is FQNNGV in the germline V gene. In DNA, the CDR3 is TGTGCCAGCAACCGCGAGAACACCGGGGAGCTGTTTTTT. It yields the protein CASNRENTGELFF. Using reference TRBV11-2 and TRBJ2-2 for the parts outside the CDR3, the full variable domain is EAGVAQSPRYKIIEKRQSVAFWCNPISGHATLYWYQQILGQGPKLLIQFQNNGVVDDSQLPKDRFSAERLKGVDSTLKIQPAKLEDSAVYLCASNRENTGELFFGEGSRLTVL.

V gene TRBV5-1 combines with J gene TRBJ2-5; 10 nucleotides align to TRBD2. Germline loops: CDR1 SGHRS, CDR2 YFSETQ. Trimming took 0 bases from V and 1 from J; bases not matched to a gene: 3. The CDR3 is 16 amino acids. This CDR3 reads CASSLGLAGTQETQYF. The CDR3, as DNA: TGCGCCAGCAGCTTGGGACTAGCGGGCACCCAAGAGACCCAGTACTTC.

This clonotype was observed at least ten times. The chain employs TRBV24-1 and TRBJ2-3; D is uncertain. Trimming took off 3 bases at V and 0 bases at J, with 9 bases between the two ends. CDR3 size: 15 residues. The germline V gene has CDR1 KGHDR and CDR2 SFDVKD. The CDR3 spells CATSDTRSSTDTQYF. The DNA for the CDR3 is TGTGCCACCAGTGATACCCGCAGTAGCACAGATACGCAGTATTTT.